This T cell receptor (beta chain) was found in a study of cytomegalovirus exposure and HLA in healthy donors. Study results and caveats: Researchers catalogued under 200 TCR beta chains as cytomegalovirus-associated. Links to common viral pathogens appeared, in a later analysis, for several of the most significant clusters.

The PCR made use of 60 Vbeta and 13 Jbeta primers. Here immunoSEQ multiplex PCR was the method, and the copy in TCRdb shows in-frame clones only, minus some. The data hold about 140,000 clones, with 79% observed a single time. Turning to this clone: Its specificity is not known.

Sequencing was performed on PBMCs. The source of this sequence is a man aged 18 to 29 in good health and CMV-seronegative.

CDR3 DNA sequence: TGTGCCAGTAGTCCCCTAGCCGGCAGCTCCTATAATTCACCCCTCCACTTT. Amino acids: CASSPLAGSSYNSPLHF. V and J are TRBV19 and TRBJ1-6; no clear D gene. Germline CDR1 reads LNHDA; CDR2 reads SQIVND (reference sequence). CDR3 length: 17 residues. V gave up 5 bases and J gave up 0 bases, with 14 bases separating them.